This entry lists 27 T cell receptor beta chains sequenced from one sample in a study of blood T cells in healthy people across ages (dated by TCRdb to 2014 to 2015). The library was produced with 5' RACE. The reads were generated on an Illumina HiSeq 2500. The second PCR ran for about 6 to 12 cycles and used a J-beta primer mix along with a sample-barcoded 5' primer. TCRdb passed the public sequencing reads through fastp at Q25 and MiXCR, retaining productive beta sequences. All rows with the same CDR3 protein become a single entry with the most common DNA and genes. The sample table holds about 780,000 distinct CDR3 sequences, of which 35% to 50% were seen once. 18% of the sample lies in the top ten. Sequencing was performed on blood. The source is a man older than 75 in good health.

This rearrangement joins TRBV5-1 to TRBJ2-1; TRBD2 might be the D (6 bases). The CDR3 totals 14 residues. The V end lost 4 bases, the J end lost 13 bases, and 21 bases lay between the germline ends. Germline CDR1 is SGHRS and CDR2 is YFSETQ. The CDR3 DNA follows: TGCGCCAGCAGCACGGGACTTCAACTGGAGACCCAGTTCTTC. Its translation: CASSTGLQLETQFF.

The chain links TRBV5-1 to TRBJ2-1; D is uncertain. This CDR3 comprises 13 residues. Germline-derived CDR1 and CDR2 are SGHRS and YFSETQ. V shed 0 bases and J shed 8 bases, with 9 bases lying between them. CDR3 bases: TGCGCCAGCAGCTTGGTGGTGGCGGATGAGCAGTTCTTC. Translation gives CASSLVVADEQFF.

The CDR3 sequence is CATSTRGTSVGTQYF. The DNA for the CDR3 is TGTGCCACCAGCACAAGAGGGACATCGGTAGGGACCCAGTACTTC. The J gene is TRBJ2-5, the V gene TRBV15, with D possibly TRBD1 on 6 matching bases. V was pared by 4 bases and J by 7 bases, with 19 bases between. CDR3 length: 15 residues. Germline-derived CDR1 and CDR2 are LNHNV and YYDKDF (reference sequence).

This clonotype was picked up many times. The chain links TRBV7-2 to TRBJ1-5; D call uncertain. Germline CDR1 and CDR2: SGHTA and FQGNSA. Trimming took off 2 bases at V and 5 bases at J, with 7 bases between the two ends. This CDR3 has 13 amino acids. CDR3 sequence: CASSLLADQPQHF. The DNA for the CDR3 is TGTGCCAGCAGCTTACTGGCGGATCAGCCCCAGCATTTT.

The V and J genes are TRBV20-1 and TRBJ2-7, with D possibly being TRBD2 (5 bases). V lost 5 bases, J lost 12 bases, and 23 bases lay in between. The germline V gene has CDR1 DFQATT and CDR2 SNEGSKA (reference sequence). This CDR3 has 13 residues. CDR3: CSAEGETPETRYF. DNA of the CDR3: TGCAGTGCTGAGGGAGAGACCCCGGAGACCCGGTACTTC.

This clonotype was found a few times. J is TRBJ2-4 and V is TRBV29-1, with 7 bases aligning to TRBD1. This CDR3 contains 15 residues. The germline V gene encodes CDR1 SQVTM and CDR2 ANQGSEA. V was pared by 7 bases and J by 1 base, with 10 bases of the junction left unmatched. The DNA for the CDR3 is TGCAGCGCAACGACAGGGATGGAGGCCAAAAACATTCAGTACTTC. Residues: CSATTGMEAKNIQYF.

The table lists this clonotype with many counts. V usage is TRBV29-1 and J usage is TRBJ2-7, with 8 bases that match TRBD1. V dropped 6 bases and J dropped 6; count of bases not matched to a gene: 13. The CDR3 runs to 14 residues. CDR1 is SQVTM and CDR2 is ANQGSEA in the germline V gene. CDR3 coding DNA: TGCAGCGTCTACCAAGGACAGGGTAAGGCCGAGCAGTACTTC. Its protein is CSVYQGQGKAEQYF.

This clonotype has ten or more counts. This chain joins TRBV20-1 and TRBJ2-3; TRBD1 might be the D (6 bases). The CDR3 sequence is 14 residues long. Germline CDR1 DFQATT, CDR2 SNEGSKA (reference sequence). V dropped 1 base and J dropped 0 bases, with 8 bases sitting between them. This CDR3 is CSARGQASTDTQYF. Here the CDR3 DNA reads TGCAGTGCTAGAGGACAGGCTAGCACAGATACGCAGTATTTT.

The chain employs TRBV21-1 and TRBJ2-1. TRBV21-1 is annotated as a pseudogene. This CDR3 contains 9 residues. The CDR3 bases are TGTGCACGGGACAATGAGCAGTTCTTC. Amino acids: CARDNEQFF.

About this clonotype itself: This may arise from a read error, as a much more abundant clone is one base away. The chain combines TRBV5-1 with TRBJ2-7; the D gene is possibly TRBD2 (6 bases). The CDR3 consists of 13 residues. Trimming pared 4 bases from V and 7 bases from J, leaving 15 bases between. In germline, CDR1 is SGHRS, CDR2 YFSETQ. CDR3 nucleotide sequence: TGCGCCAGCAGCCTCGGGAGTCGCAATGAGCAGTACTTC. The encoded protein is CASSLGSRNEQYF.

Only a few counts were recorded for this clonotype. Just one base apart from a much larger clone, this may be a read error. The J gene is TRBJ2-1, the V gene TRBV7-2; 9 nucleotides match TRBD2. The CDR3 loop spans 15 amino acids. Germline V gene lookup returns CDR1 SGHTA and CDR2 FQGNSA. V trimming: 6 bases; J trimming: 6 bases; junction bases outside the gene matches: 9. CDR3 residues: CASRMERAGGNEQFF. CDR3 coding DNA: TGTGCCAGCAGGATGGAACGAGCGGGGGGCAATGAGCAGTTCTTC.

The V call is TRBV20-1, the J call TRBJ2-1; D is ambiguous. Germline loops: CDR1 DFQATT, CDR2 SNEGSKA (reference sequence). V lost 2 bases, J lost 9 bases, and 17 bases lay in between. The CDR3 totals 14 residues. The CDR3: CSARHLNYGPEQFF. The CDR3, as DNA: TGCAGTGCTAGACACCTAAACTACGGCCCTGAGCAGTTCTTC.

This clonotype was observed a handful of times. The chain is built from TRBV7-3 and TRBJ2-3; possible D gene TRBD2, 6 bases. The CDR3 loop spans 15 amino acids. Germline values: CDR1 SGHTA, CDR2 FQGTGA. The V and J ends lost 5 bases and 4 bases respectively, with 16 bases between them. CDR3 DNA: TGTGCCAGCAGCCTGGGGGGAGTTACTCCAGATACGCAGTATTTT. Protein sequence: CASSLGGVTPDTQYF.

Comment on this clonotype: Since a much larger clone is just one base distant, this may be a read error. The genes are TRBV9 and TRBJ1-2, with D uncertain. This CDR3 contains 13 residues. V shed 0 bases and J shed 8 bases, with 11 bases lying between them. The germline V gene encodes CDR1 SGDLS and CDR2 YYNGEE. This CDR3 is CASSVANSRGYTF. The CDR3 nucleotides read TGTGCCAGCAGCGTAGCTAATTCGCGCGGCTACACCTTC.

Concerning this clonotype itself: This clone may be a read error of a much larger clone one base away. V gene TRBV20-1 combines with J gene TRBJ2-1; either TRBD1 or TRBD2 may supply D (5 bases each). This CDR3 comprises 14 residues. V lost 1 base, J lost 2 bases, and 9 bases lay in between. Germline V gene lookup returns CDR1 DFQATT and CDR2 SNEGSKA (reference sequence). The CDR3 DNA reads TGCAGTGCTAGAGGAGCGGACACCTACAATGAGCAGTTCTTC. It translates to CSARGADTYNEQFF.

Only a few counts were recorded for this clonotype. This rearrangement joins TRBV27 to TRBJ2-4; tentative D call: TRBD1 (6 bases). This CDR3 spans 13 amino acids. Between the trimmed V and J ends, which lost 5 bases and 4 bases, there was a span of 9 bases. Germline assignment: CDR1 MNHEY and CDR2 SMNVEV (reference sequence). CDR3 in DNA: TGTGCCAGCAGTATCGACAGGAAAAACATTCAGTACTTC. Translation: CASSIDRKNIQYF.

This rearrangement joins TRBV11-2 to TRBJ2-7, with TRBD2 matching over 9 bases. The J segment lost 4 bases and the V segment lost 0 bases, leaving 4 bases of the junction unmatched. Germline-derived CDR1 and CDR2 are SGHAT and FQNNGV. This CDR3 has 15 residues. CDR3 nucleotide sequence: TGTGCCAGCAGCTTAGATCGACTAGCGGAGTACGAGCAGTACTTC. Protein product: CASSLDRLAEYEQYF.

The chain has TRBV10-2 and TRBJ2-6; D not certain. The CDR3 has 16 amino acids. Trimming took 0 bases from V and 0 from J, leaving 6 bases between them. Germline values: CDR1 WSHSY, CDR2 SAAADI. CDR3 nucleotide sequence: TGCGCCAGCAGTGAGTCGGGAAGCTCTGGGGCCAACGTCCTGACTTTC. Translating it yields CASSESGSSGANVLTF.

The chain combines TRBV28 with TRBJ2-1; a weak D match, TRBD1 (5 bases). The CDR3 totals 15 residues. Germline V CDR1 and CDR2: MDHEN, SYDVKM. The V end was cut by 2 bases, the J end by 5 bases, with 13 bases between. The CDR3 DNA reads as TGTGCCAGCAGTTTACTAGGACATGGGGACAATGAGCAGTTCTTC. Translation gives CASSLLGHGDNEQFF.

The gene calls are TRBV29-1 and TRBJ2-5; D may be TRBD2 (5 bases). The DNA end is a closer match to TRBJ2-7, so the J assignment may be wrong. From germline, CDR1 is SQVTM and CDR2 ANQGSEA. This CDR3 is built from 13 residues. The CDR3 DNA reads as TGCAGCGTTACCACGGAGGTTCCCTACGAGCAGTACTTC. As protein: CSVTTEVPYEQYF.

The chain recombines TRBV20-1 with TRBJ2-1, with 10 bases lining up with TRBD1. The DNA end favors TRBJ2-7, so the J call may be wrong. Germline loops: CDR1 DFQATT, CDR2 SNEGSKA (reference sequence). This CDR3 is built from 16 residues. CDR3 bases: TGCAGTGCTAGAGTGTTTGGGACAGGGGAAAGAGACGAGCAGTACTTC. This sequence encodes CSARVFGTGERDEQYF.

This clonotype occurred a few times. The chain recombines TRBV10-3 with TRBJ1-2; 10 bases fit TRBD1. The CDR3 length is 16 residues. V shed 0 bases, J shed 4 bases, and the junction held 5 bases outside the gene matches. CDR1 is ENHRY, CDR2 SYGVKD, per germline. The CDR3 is CAISESGDRGGYGYTF. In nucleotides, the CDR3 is TGTGCCATCAGTGAGTCCGGGGACAGGGGAGGCTATGGCTACACCTTC.

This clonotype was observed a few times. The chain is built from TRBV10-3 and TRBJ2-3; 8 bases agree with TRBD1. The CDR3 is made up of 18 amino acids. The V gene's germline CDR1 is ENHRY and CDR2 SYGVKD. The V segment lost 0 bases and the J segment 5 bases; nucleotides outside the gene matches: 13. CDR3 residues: CAISESGLGTGYGDTQYF. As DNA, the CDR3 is TGTGCCATCAGTGAGTCGGGCCTGGGGACAGGTTATGGAGATACGCAGTATTTT.

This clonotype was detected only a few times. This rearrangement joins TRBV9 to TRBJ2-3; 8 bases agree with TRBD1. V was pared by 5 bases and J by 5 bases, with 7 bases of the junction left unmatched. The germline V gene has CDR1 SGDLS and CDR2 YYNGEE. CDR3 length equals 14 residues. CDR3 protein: CASSRGQEKDTQYF. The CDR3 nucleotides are TGTGCCAGCAGTAGGGGACAGGAGAAAGATACGCAGTATTTT.

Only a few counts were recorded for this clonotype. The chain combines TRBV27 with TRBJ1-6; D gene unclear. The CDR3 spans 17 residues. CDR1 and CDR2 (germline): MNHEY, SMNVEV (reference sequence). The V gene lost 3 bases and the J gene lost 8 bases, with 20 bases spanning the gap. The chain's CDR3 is CASSFYSEGSDDSPLHF. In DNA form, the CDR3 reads TGTGCCAGCAGTTTTTACAGCGAAGGTTCGGACGATTCACCCCTCCACTTT.

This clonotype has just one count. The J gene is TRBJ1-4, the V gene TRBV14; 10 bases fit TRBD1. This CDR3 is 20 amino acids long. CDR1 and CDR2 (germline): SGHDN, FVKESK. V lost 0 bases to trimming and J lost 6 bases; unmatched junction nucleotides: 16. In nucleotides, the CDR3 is TGTGCCAGCAGCCAAGAACGGGGCCGGGACAGGGGTCTCCTTTATGAAAAACTGTTTTTT. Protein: CASSQERGRDRGLLYEKLFF.

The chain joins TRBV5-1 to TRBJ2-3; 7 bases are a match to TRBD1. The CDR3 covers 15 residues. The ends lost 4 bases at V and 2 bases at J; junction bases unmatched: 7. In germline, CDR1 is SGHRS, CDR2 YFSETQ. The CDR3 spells CASSPGTANTDTQYF. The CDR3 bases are TGCGCCAGCAGCCCCGGGACAGCTAACACAGATACGCAGTATTTT.